Shown below are 24 T cell receptor beta chains from a single sample sequenced in a study of cytomegalovirus exposure and HLA in healthy donors. Here immunoSEQ multiplex PCR was the method, and the copy in TCRdb shows in-frame clones only, minus some. The table shows 95,000 to 150,000 clones, with approximately 90% occurring only once. Sequencing was performed on PBMCs. All receptors derive from a woman younger than 35 in good health and CMV-seronegative.

The chain uses TRBV19 and TRBJ2-7; perhaps TRBD1 as D (5 bases). Germline assignment: CDR1 LNHDA and CDR2 SQIVND (reference sequence). CDR3 length equals 12 residues. V was pared by 8 bases and J by 1 base, with 9 bases between. Here the CDR3 reads CASGAGSYEQYF. CDR3 sequence (DNA): TGTGCCAGTGGGGCAGGGTCCTACGAGCAGTACTTC. The full variable domain, in which reference TRBV19 and TRBJ2-7 provide the parts outside the CDR3, is DGGITQSPKYLFRKEGQNVTLSCEQNLNHDAMYWYRQDPGQGLRLIYYSQIVNDFQKGDIAEGYSVSREKKESFPLTVTSAQKNPTAFYLCASGAGSYEQYFGPGTRLTVT.

The genes are TRBV27 and TRBJ1-6, with no clear D. Germline values: CDR1 MNHEY, CDR2 SMNVEV (reference sequence). Deletions cut 6 bases from V and 9 bases from J, with 12 bases between. This CDR3 has 13 residues. The CDR3 DNA is TGTGCCAGCAGCCGCGGCTCTAGTTCACCCCTCCACTTT. Its protein product is CASSRGSSSPLHF.

The chain uses TRBV5-1 and TRBJ1-3, with 7 bases matching TRBD1. J gave up 0 bases and V 4 bases, and 4 bases lay outside the gene matches. The CDR3 is 15 amino acids. Germline V gene sequence: CDR1 SGHRS, CDR2 YFSETQ. The CDR3 loop is CASSDRTGSGNTIYF. The CDR3 bases are TGCGCCAGCAGCGACCGGACAGGCTCTGGAAACACCATATATTTT.

V and J are TRBV5-5 and TRBJ2-5; D call uncertain. There are 12 residues in the CDR3. Trimming stripped 3 bases from V and 5 bases from J, with 8 bases between. Germline CDR1 reads SGHKS; CDR2 reads YYEKEE (reference sequence). CDR3: CASSSLLETQYF. As DNA, the CDR3 is TGTGCCAGCAGCTCACTCCTGGAGACCCAGTACTTC.

The chain joins TRBV28 to TRBJ1-1; D ambiguous. This CDR3 has 11 residues. Germline V gene lookup returns CDR1 MDHEN and CDR2 SYDVKM. V lost 7 bases and J lost 6, with 9 bases in between. The chain's CDR3 is CASNDNSEAFF. CDR3 in DNA: TGTGCCAGCAATGACAACTCTGAAGCTTTCTTT.

V and J are TRBV27 and TRBJ1-4; D perhaps matches TRBD1 (5 bases). Trimming shortened V by 4 bases and J by 10 bases, and 16 bases separated the two germline ends. This CDR3 is built from 14 residues. Per the germline V gene, CDR1 is MNHEY and CDR2 is SMNVEV (reference sequence). The DNA of the CDR3 is TGTGCCAGCAGTTCGGGGGGGTGGGTAGGAAAACTGTTTTTT. The encoded protein is CASSSGGWVGKLFF.

V is TRBV30 and J is TRBJ2-1; a weak D match, TRBD1 (6 bases). The ends were cut back, 1 base at V and 6 bases at J, with 10 bases in the middle. The CDR3 covers 13 residues. Germline assignment: CDR1 GTSNPN and CDR2 SVGIG (reference sequence). CDR3 nucleotides: TGTGCCTGGAGTGGGGACATTCGCAATGAGCAGTTCTTC. It yields the protein CAWSGDIRNEQFF. Using reference TRBV30 and TRBJ2-1 for the parts outside the CDR3, the full variable domain is SQTIHQWPATLVQPVGSPLSLECTVEGTSNPNLYWYRQAAGRGLQLLFYSVGIGQISSEVPQNLSASRPQDRQFILSSKKLLLSDSGFYLCAWSGDIRNEQFFGPGTRLTVL.

V and J are TRBV6-4 and TRBJ1-3; a weak D match, TRBD1 (6 bases). The V gene lost 0 bases and the J gene lost 0 bases, with 18 bases spanning the gap. The CDR3 spans 19 residues. Germline values: CDR1 MRHNA, CDR2 SNTAGT. CDR3 sequence reads: CASSDSLYVDRSSGNTIYF. In DNA, the CDR3 is TGTGCCAGCAGTGACTCCTTATATGTTGACAGGAGCTCTGGAAACACCATATATTTT.

The chain is built from TRBV10-1 and TRBJ1-1; D gene ambiguous. Germline loops: CDR1 WNHNN, CDR2 SYGVQD (reference sequence). The CDR3 covers 13 residues. Trimming took off 4 bases at V and 1 base at J, with 7 bases between the two ends. The CDR3 DNA is TGCGCCAGCAGTGCCCGGGAGAACACTGAAGCTTTCTTT. Encoded protein: CASSARENTEAFF.

The V call is TRBV18, the J call TRBJ2-3, with TRBD2 matching 14 bases. Looked up from germline, CDR1 is KGHSH and CDR2 is LQKENI. This CDR3 is built from 17 residues. The V and J ends lost 3 bases and 3 bases, in that order; junction bases with no gene match: 5. CDR3: CASSPKGLAGVTDTQYF. In DNA, the CDR3 is TGTGCCAGCTCACCGAAGGGACTAGCGGGAGTGACAGATACGCAGTATTTT.

The chain uses TRBV6-1 and TRBJ2-7; possibly TRBD1 for D (6 bases). This CDR3 comprises 12 residues. Trimming took 8 bases from V and 4 from J, leaving 12 bases between them. The germline V gene encodes CDR1 MNHNS and CDR2 SASEGT. The CDR3 coding sequence is TGTGCCAGCGGACAGTTTCTATACGAGCAGTACTTC. Residues: CASGQFLYEQYF.

The chain carries TRBV5-1 and TRBJ2-7; tentatively, D is TRBD2 (5 bases). The V gene lost 2 bases and the J gene lost 3 bases, with 12 bases spanning the gap. Germline V lookup: CDR1 SGHRS, CDR2 YFSETQ. This CDR3 has 14 amino acids. The chain's CDR3 is CASSFRGASYEQYF. As DNA, the CDR3 is TGCGCCAGCAGCTTCCGGGGTGCCAGCTACGAGCAGTACTTC.

The genes are TRBV6-5 and TRBJ2-7, with D perhaps matching TRBD1 (6 bases). Germline assignment: CDR1 MNHEY and CDR2 SVGAGI. Trimming removed 6 bases at V and 5 bases at J, with 8 bases between. This CDR3 comprises 11 residues. The CDR3 here is CASSQGNEQYF. For the CDR3, the DNA is TGTGCCAGCAGCCAGGGGAACGAGCAGTACTTC.

The chain carries TRBV5-1 and TRBJ1-1, with TRBD1 identical over 10 bases. V was clipped by 5 bases and J by 5 bases; unmatched bases: 6. CDR1 is SGHRS, CDR2 YFSETQ, per germline. The CDR3 totals 14 residues. The CDR3 is CASRSGTGETEAFF. In DNA, the CDR3 is TGCGCCAGCAGGTCCGGGACAGGGGAAACTGAAGCTTTCTTT.

The chain links TRBV13 to TRBJ2-7; 11 nucleotides match TRBD2. CDR3 length: 18 residues. CDR1 and CDR2 (germline): PRHDT, FYEKMQ (reference sequence). J lost 3 bases, V lost 0 bases, and 10 bases had no gene match. The CDR3, as DNA: TGTGCCAGCAGCTTAGGACTAGCGGGAGTCTACCCAATCTACGAGCAGTACTTC. Translating it yields CASSLGLAGVYPIYEQYF.

V and J are TRBV11-3 and TRBJ2-2, with a possible D match to TRBD2 (5 bases). Between the trimmed V and J ends, which lost 0 bases and 6 bases, there was a span of 20 bases. From germline, CDR1 is SGHNT and CDR2 YENEEA. The CDR3 spans 18 residues. CDR3 nucleotide sequence: TGTGCCAGCAGCTTAGATCTCGGCAGATACGGGGTACCCGGGGAGCTGTTTTTT. It yields the protein CASSLDLGRYGVPGELFF.

The V call is TRBV19, the J call TRBJ2-7; D is possibly TRBD2 (7 bases). Trimming stripped 3 bases from V and 3 bases from J, with 12 bases between. CDR1 is LNHDA, CDR2 SQIVND, per germline (reference sequence). CDR3 length: 14 amino acids. For the CDR3, the DNA is TGTGCCAGTAGTATTGGGGGGGCTGGCTACGAGCAGTACTTC. This gives the protein CASSIGGAGYEQYF.

V and J are TRBV7-2 and TRBJ2-5, with a tentative D call TRBD2 (5 bases). The CDR3 runs 13 residues. Trimming removed 8 bases from V and 4 bases from J, with 14 bases in between. Germline V CDR1 and CDR2: SGHTA, FQGNSA. The CDR3 is CASGRSRGETQYF. In DNA form, the CDR3 reads TGTGCCAGCGGGAGAAGCCGGGGAGAGACCCAGTACTTC.

This rearrangement joins TRBV27 to TRBJ2-1; 8 bases are shared with TRBD2. V lost 3 bases to trimming and J lost 1 base; unmatched junction nucleotides: 2. The CDR3 is 15 amino acids. Germline CDR1 is MNHEY and CDR2 is SMNVEV (reference sequence). CDR3 nucleotides: TGTGCCAGCAGTTTGACTAGCGCGTCCTACAATGAGCAGTTCTTC. Translating it yields CASSLTSASYNEQFF.

In DNA, the CDR3 is TGTGCCAGCAGGGAACAGGGGTGGGCTGAAGCTTTCTTT. Its protein is CASREQGWAEAFF. The chain joins TRBV28 to TRBJ1-1; TRBD1 matches 7 bases. Germline CDR1 is MDHEN and CDR2 is SYDVKM. The CDR3 spans 13 residues. Trimming cost V 6 bases and J 6 bases; bases outside gene matches: 7.

The rearrangement uses TRBV19 and TRBJ1-1; the match to TRBD1 covers 8 bases. The CDR3 length is 13 residues. Germline V gene sequence: CDR1 LNHDA, CDR2 SQIVND (reference sequence). V dropped 9 bases and J dropped 6; count of bases not matched to a gene: 9. The CDR3 nucleotides read TGTGCCAGCGAGTCCGGGACAGGATCTGAAGCTTTCTTT. This sequence encodes CASESGTGSEAFF.

The rearrangement uses TRBV28 and TRBJ2-3, with D tentatively TRBD1 (5 bases). Germline lookup yields CDR1 MDHEN and CDR2 SYDVKM. V was pared by 4 bases and J by 7 bases, with 9 bases between. The CDR3 has 12 amino acids. CDR3 sequence (DNA): TGTGCCAGCAGTTCGCAGGGCTATACGCAGTATTTT. It encodes CASSSQGYTQYF.

This chain links TRBV18 with TRBJ2-1, with 9 bases aligning to TRBD1. The CDR3 length is 17 residues. V dropped 6 bases and J dropped 3; count of bases not matched to a gene: 12. Looked up from germline, CDR1 is KGHSH and CDR2 is LQKENI. The CDR3 nucleotides read TGTGCCAGCTCGCCCGGGACAGGGACCTTGAGCTACAATGAGCAGTTCTTC. This codes for CASSPGTGTLSYNEQFF.

This chain joins TRBV9 and TRBJ2-5; TRBD2 is a possible D gene (6 bases). Germline CDR1 is SGDLS and CDR2 is YYNGEE. The CDR3 loop spans 14 amino acids. The V end was cut by 3 bases, the J end by 4 bases, with 13 bases between. The CDR3 sequence: CASSGGRLGETQYF. CDR3 nucleotides: TGTGCCAGCAGCGGGGGGAGGTTGGGAGAGACCCAGTACTTC.